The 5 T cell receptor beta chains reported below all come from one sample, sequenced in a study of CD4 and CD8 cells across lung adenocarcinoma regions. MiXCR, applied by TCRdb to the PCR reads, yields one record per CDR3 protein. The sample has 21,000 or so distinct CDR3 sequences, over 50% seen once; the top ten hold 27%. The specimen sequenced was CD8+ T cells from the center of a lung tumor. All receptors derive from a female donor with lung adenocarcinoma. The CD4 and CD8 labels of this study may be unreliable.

CDR3: CASSLNPGARADTQYF. The CDR3 nucleotides are TGTGCCAGCAGCTTGAACCCAGGGGCGAGGGCAGATACGCAGTATTTT. The rearrangement joins TRBV5-5 to TRBJ2-3; D may be TRBD1 (6 bases). The CDR3 has 16 residues. CDR1 and CDR2 from the germline V gene are SGHKS and YYEKEE (reference sequence). Deletions cut 1 base from V and 4 bases from J, with 16 bases between. Full variable domain (remainder filled in from reference TRBV5-5 and TRBJ2-3): DAGVTQSPTHLIKTRGQQVTLRCSPISGHKSVSWYQQVLGQGPQFIFQYYEKEERGRGNFPDRFSARQFPNYSSELNVNALLLGDSALYLCASSLNPGARADTQYFGPGTRLTVL.

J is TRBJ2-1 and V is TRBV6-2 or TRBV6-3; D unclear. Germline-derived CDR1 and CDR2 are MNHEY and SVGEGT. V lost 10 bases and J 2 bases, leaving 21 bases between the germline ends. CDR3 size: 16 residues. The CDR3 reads CANSLQRVGPYNEQFF. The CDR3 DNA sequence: TGTGCCAACAGCCTCCAAAGGGTTGGACCCTACAATGAGCAGTTCTTC.

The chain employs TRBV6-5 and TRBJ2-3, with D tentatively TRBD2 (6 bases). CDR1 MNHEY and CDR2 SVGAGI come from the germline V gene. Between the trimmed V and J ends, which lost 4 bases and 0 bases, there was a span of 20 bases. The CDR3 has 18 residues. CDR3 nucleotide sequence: TGTGCCAGCAGTTCCCCCCCGGGGGTGGGGACTAGCACAGATACGCAGTATTTT. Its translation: CASSSPPGVGTSTDTQYF.

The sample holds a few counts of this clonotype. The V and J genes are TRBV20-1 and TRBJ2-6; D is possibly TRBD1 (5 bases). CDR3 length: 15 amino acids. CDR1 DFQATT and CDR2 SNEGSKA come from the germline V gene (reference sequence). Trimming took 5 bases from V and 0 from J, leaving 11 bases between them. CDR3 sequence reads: CSAGASSSGANVLTF. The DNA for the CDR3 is TGCAGTGCTGGGGCATCCTCCTCTGGGGCCAACGTCCTGACTTTC.

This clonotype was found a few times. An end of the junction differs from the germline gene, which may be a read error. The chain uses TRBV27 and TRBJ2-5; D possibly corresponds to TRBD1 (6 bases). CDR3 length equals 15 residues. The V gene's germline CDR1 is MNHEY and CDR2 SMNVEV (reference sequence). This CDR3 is CARGFGGRDPETQYF. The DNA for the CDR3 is TGTGCCAGGGGTTTTGGGGGCCGAGACCCAGAGACCCAGTATTTC.